Reported below is one T cell receptor (beta chain). Its specificity is unknown. Sequencing used immunoSEQ multiplex PCR; TCRdb keeps in-frame clones, though not all of them. The sample records 95,000 to 150,000 clones, less than 95% being singletons. Germline CDR1 and CDR2: LNHDA and SQIVND (reference sequence). V was cut by 10 bases and J by 0 bases, with 13 bases left in between. This CDR3 is built from 14 residues. This record belongs to a study of OX40 agonist ivuxolimab in advanced cancers. The wider study: The drug used for patients, ivuxolimab, was an agonistic anti-OX40 (CD134) antibody. Three patients had partial responses: one hepatocellular carcinoma, two cutaneous melanoma. At 82.7% male, the cohort had a mean age of 60 years, ranging from about 20 to 79. Overall study results and limits: Clonal expansion from baseline to week 6 occurred in both CD4+ and CD8+ T cells.

The origin of this receptor is an adult with an advanced solid tumor such as melanoma, head and neck, liver or kidney cancer. This material consisted of CD4+ or CD8+ T cells sorted from blood, taken in a trial of the OX40 agonist ivuxolimab. This chain links TRBV19 with TRBJ2-1; the D is unclear. The CDR3 DNA reads as TGTGCCACCGTTCTACCGTTCTCCTACAATGAGCAGTTCTTC. This encodes CATVLPFSYNEQFF.